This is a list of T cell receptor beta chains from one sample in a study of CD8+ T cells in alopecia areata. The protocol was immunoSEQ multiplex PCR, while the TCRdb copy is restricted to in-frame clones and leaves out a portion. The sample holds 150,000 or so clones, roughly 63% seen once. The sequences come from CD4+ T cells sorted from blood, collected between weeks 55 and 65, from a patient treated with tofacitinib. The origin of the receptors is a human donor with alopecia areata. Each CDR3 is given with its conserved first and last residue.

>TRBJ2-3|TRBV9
CASSATPLDTDTQYF
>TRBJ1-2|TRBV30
CAWSVAIGYTF
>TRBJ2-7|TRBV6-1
CASSDEYEQYF
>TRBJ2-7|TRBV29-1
CSVRGRTSYEQYF
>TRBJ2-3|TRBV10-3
CAISEAGGAPDTQYF
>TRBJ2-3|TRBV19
CASSISAWPTDRTDTQYF
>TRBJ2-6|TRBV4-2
CASSPTSGNSGANVLTF
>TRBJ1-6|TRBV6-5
CASSYGSINSPLHF
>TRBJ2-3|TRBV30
CAWSSPRRSTQYF
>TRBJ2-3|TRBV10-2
CASTGTSGNTDTQYF
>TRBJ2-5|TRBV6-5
CASSYSTGFETQYF
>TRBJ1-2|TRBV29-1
CSVEPLHVLGYTF
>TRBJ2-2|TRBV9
CASSARQGPGELFF
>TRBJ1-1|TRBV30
CATQGVTEAFF
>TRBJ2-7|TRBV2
CASGDRVHEQYF
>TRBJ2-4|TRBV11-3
CASSPGDRLAKNIQYF
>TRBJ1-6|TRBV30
CAHGTGYNSPLHF
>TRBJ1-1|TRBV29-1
CSVVLARQGGKNTEAFF
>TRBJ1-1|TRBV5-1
CASRSGTHMNTEAFF
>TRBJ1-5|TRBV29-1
CSVSRDGGGQPQHF
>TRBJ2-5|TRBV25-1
CASRRGETQYF
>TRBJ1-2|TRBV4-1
CASSQEESANYGYTF
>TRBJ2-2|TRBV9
CASSSGQGANTGELFF
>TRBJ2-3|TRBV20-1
CSARSLTQYF